Listed below are T cell receptor beta chains from one sample, sequenced in a study of blood T cell repertoires in COVID-19. Repertoires were generated with immunoSEQ multiplex PCR, while TCRdb's copy carries only in-frame clones and drops some. Of approximately 82,000 clones listed, around 83% are singletons. Sequenced input: peripheral blood. These receptors were taken from a woman in her seventies with acute or convalescent COVID-19. The CDR3 runs from the conserved cysteine through the conserved F or W. D genes are given only for firm matches. Clone size is shown for a subset of rows, as once, few, many or a class of expanded clone.

J: TRBJ2-1; D: TRBD1; size: -; V: TRBV5-1; DNA: TGCGCCAGCAGCCCCGGTGGGACAGGTTACAATGAGCAGTTCTTC; CDR3: CASSPGGTGYNEQFF
J: TRBJ2-3; D: TRBD2; size: -; V: TRBV9; DNA: TGTGCCAGCAGCTTAAGCGGGGTTAGCACAGATACGCAGTATTTT; CDR3: CASSLSGVSTDTQYF
J: TRBJ1-4; D: -; size: few; V: TRBV24-1; DNA: TGTGCCACCAGTGATGGAGGGAGGAATGAAAAACTGTTTTTT; CDR3: CATSDGGRNEKLFF
J: TRBJ1-1; D: TRBD1; size: -; V: TRBV7-9; DNA: TGTGCCAGCAGCTTAGGGGGACAGGGGAAAGCTTTCTTT; CDR3: CASSLGGQGKAFF
J: TRBJ2-7; D: -; size: once; V: TRBV11-3; DNA: TGTGCCAGCAGCTTAAGGCGGGATTCCGAGCAGTACTTC; CDR3: CASSLRRDSEQYF
J: TRBJ2-3; D: TRBD2; size: -; V: TRBV5-4; DNA: TGTGCCAGCAGCTTACCGGCCAGCGGGAATGGAGATACGCAGTATTTT; CDR3: CASSLPASGNGDTQYF
J: TRBJ2-1; D: TRBD2; size: -; V: TRBV4-2; DNA: TGTGCCAGCAGCCAAGCGGGAGGGCGGTCGAATGAGCAGTTCTTC; CDR3: CASSQAGGRSNEQFF
J: TRBJ1-5; D: TRBD1; size: few; V: TRBV2; DNA: TGTGCCAGCTGGGGACAGGGCAATCAGCCCCAGCATTTT; CDR3: CASWGQGNQPQHF
J: TRBJ1-6; D: TRBD1; size: -; V: TRBV2; DNA: TGTGCCAGCAGCCCTAGACAGGGCTCAGATTCACCCCTCCACTTT; CDR3: CASSPRQGSDSPLHF
J: TRBJ2-1; D: TRBD2; size: once; V: TRBV9; DNA: TGTGCCAGCAGCATTAGCGGGGGGCCTTACAATGAGCAGTTCTTC; CDR3: CASSISGGPYNEQFF
J: TRBJ1-5; D: TRBD1; size: -; V: TRBV3-1/TRBV3-2; DNA: TGTGCCAGCAGTCGTACAGGGGGTAATAATCAGCCCCAGCATTTT; CDR3: CASSRTGGNNQPQHF
J: TRBJ1-5; D: -; size: -; V: TRBV20-1; DNA: TGCAGTGCTAGTGATGGGGGCGTTCAGCCCCAGCATTTT; CDR3: CSASDGGVQPQHF
J: TRBJ2-1; D: TRBD2; size: once; V: TRBV4-1; DNA: TGCGCCAGCAGCCAAGATAGGCCTAGCGGGAGCTCCTACAATGAGCAGTTCTTC; CDR3: CASSQDRPSGSSYNEQFF
J: TRBJ1-3; D: -; size: -; V: TRBV15; DNA: TGTGCCACCAGCAGAGATCTGGCAGACTCTGGAAACACCATATATTTT; CDR3: CATSRDLADSGNTIYF
J: TRBJ2-7; D: -; size: -; V: TRBV6-5; DNA: TGTGCCAGCAGTTACTCTTCCGGGGACTACGAGCAGTACTTC; CDR3: CASSYSSGDYEQYF
J: TRBJ2-7; D: TRBD1; size: -; V: TRBV10-1; DNA: TGCGCCAGCAGTGAGTCAGGGGGCCCAGGGTACGAGCAGTACTTC; CDR3: CASSESGGPGYEQYF
J: TRBJ1-1; D: -; size: -; V: TRBV24-1; DNA: TGTGCCACCTCGGAGACAGGACCAAACACTGAAGCTTTCTTT; CDR3: CATSETGPNTEAFF
J: TRBJ1-2; D: -; size: -; V: TRBV2; DNA: TGTGCCAGCAGTGATTTCAGGGACTATGGCTACACCTTC; CDR3: CASSDFRDYGYTF
J: TRBJ2-7; D: TRBD2; size: -; V: TRBV6-6; DNA: TGTGCCAGCAGTCCGTCGAGCGGGGGATCGTCCGAGCAGTACTTC; CDR3: CASSPSSGGSSEQYF
J: TRBJ2-2; D: TRBD2; size: once; V: TRBV2; DNA: TGTGCCAGCAGTGTACTAGCGGGAGTAGATACCGGGGAGCTGTTTTTT; CDR3: CASSVLAGVDTGELFF
J: TRBJ2-2; D: TRBD2; size: -; V: TRBV27; DNA: TGTGCCAGCAGTGCTTTTAGCGGGGGGTCCGGGGAGCTGTTTTTT; CDR3: CASSAFSGGSGELFF
J: TRBJ1-6; D: -; size: -; V: TRBV5-1; DNA: TGCGCCAGCAGCTTGGTATCGCAGGACAGTGGACGTTCACCCCTCCACTTT; CDR3: CASSLVSQDSGRSPLHF
J: TRBJ1-1; D: -; size: few; V: TRBV7-2; DNA: TGTGCCAGCAGGCAGGGCTCCACGAACACTGAAGCTTTCTTT; CDR3: CASRQGSTNTEAFF
J: TRBJ1-4; D: TRBD1; size: -; V: TRBV30; DNA: TGTGCCTGGAGTGGGGGACAGGGTGATAATGAAAAACTGTTTTTT; CDR3: CAWSGGQGDNEKLFF
J: TRBJ2-7; D: -; size: -; V: TRBV30; DNA: TGTGCCTGGAGCCTCGGACAGACCTCTCGCGAGCAGTACTTC; CDR3: CAWSLGQTSREQYF
J: TRBJ2-6; D: -; size: -; V: TRBV21-1; DNA: TGTGCCAGCAGCGCGCCGACAGGGTACAGGTCTGGGGCCAACGTCCTGACTTTC; CDR3: CASSAPTGYRSGANVLTF
J: TRBJ1-4; D: -; size: -; V: TRBV3-1/TRBV3-2; DNA: TGTGCCAGCAGCCAAGGGACAGCGAATGAAAAACTGTTTTTT; CDR3: CASSQGTANEKLFF
J: TRBJ1-6; D: TRBD1; size: once; V: TRBV3-1/TRBV3-2; DNA: TGTGCCAGCAGCTCGCGGACAGGGAGTAATTCACCCCTCCACTTT; CDR3: CASSSRTGSNSPLHF
J: TRBJ2-3; D: -; size: once; V: TRBV5-1; DNA: TGCGCCAGCAGACGAGCGGAAGACGCGGGGGATACGCAGTATTTT; CDR3: CASRRAEDAGDTQYF
J: TRBJ1-1; D: -; size: -; V: TRBV29-1; DNA: TGCAGCGTTGGAGACTTTAGGAACACTGAAGCTTTCTTT; CDR3: CSVGDFRNTEAFF
J: TRBJ2-2; D: TRBD2; size: -; V: TRBV3-1/TRBV3-2; DNA: TGTGCCAGCAGCACCCTAGCGGGGACGAACACCGGGGAGCTGTTTTTT; CDR3: CASSTLAGTNTGELFF
J: TRBJ2-1; D: -; size: few; V: TRBV10-3; DNA: TGTGCCATCAGTGGGGGCTCCAATGAGCAGTTCTTC; CDR3: CAISGGSNEQFF
J: TRBJ1-4; D: TRBD1; size: -; V: TRBV7-8; DNA: TGTGCCAGCAGCTCCGGAGGACAGGCTAATGAAAAACTGTTTTTT; CDR3: CASSSGGQANEKLFF
J: TRBJ1-2; D: -; size: once; V: TRBV3-1/TRBV3-2; DNA: TGTGCCAGCAGGGGTTCCGGGGATGGCTACACCTTC; CDR3: CASRGSGDGYTF
J: TRBJ1-2; D: TRBD1; size: -; V: TRBV7-2; DNA: TGTGCCAGCACCCCGACAGGGGAAAGCCCTTGGGGTGGCTACACCTTC; CDR3: CASTPTGESPWGGYTF
J: TRBJ2-1; D: -; size: -; V: TRBV7-2; DNA: TGTGCCAGCAGCGTCCGTGGAGGGGGGGCCAGTGAGCAGTTCTTC; CDR3: CASSVRGGGASEQFF
J: TRBJ1-1; D: TRBD1; size: -; V: TRBV12-3/TRBV12-4; DNA: TGTGCCAGCAGTTTGGTTGACAGGGCTGAAGCTTTCTTT; CDR3: CASSLVDRAEAFF
J: TRBJ2-1; D: TRBD2; size: -; V: TRBV6-6; DNA: TGTGCCAGCACCAAGGGGCTAGCGGGTGTCGACAATGAGCAGTTCTTC; CDR3: CASTKGLAGVDNEQFF
J: TRBJ1-4; D: TRBD1; size: -; V: TRBV19; DNA: TGTGCCAGTAGTGTTGATTGGGACAGGAGCCCAGAAAAACTGTTTTTT; CDR3: CASSVDWDRSPEKLFF